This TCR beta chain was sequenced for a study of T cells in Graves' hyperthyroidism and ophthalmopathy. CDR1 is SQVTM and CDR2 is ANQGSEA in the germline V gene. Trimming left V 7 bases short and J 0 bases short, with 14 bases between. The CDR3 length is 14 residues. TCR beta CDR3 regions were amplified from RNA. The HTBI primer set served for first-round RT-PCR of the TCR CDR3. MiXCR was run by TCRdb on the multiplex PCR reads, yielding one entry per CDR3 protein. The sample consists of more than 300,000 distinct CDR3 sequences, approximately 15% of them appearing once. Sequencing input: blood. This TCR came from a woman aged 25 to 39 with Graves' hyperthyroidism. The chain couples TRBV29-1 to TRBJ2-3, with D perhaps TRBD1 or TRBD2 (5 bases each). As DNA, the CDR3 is TGCAGCGCCGGGGACGCGTCTAGCACAGATACGCAGTATTTT. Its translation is CSAGDASSTDTQYF.